This T cell receptor beta chain was sequenced in a study of control samples from healthy donors and cancer patients. Produced via immunoSEQ multiplex PCR; TCRdb's table is partial and in-frame only. Of tens of thousands of clones listed, approximately 91% were seen once; the top ten hold 7.2%. J was trimmed by 2 bases and V by 3 bases; bases with no gene match: 6. CDR1 is DFQATT, CDR2 SNEGSKA, per germline (reference sequence). This CDR3 contains 15 residues. The table lists this clone with a count of one. What was sequenced was blood. This TCR came from a man aged 50-59 years in good health. The chain has TRBV20-1 and TRBJ2-2; TRBD2 matches at 7 bases. DNA for the CDR3: TGCAGTGCTAGTTTTGGGGGACTAAACACCGGGGAGCTGTTTTTT. This translates into CSASFGGLNTGELFF.